This T cell receptor (beta chain) was sequenced for a study of cytotoxic CD8 clonotypes in ibrutinib-treated CLL. Across the study: The average sample held about 260,000 productive templates and more than 80,000 productive rearrangements.

Germline V gene lookup returns CDR1 MNHEY and CDR2 SVGAGI. The CDR3 is 15 residues long. The V and J ends lost 4 bases and 4 bases, in that order; junction bases with no gene match: 8. This clone was seen a handful of times. The antigen is unknown. Points from the study as a whole: Sustained-remission patients were sampled at different times than progressing patients were. An increase in clonality occurred at ibrutinib response, followed by a return toward baseline at progression.

Sequencing was performed with immunoSEQ multiplex PCR; in TCRdb, only in-frame clones are kept and a portion is missing. The data contain some 25,000 clones, approximately 70% of them seen just once; the ten biggest clones take up 51%. Genomic DNA in an amount of about 2 micrograms was extracted from cryopreserved PBMCs and used for the preparation of TCR beta libraries. Specimen: PBMCs, collected at disease progression, from a patient treated with ibrutinib. The chain joins TRBV6-5 to TRBJ1-2; 8 bases agree with TRBD1. This sequence was found in a human donor with chronic lymphocytic leukemia. CDR3 in amino acids: CASSSQGQGRYGYTF. The CDR3 DNA reads as TGTGCCAGCAGTTCTCAAGGACAGGGCCGCTATGGCTACACCTTC.